This TCR beta chain derives from a study of cytomegalovirus exposure and HLA in healthy donors. Study-level background: The use of the same platform for the 95 to 150 validation repertoires and the roughly 630 first-cohort repertoires was reported by a later analysis. General study points: Rare TCR sequences dominated, though some public TCRs recurred in many donors.

As regards this clone: What it recognizes is unknown. A junction boundary mismatches the germline segment, possibly from a read error.

TCRdb keeps only in-frame clones here, not all; method: immunoSEQ multiplex PCR. The table has roughly 310,000 clones, roughly 87% seen once. The TCR was taken from a man aged 25 to 40 in good health and CMV-seronegative. Sequenced material: PBMCs.

The chain's CDR3 is CASSYSRGLKTEAFF. Written as DNA, the CDR3 is TGTGCCAGCAGTTACTCAAGGGGGCTGAAGACTGAAGCTTTCTTT. The gene calls are TRBV6-6 and TRBJ1-1, with 7 bases aligning to TRBD1. The germline CDR1 and CDR2 sequences are MNHNY and SVGAGI (reference sequence). The CDR3 loop spans 15 amino acids.